This T cell receptor (beta chain) is from a study of T cell repertoires in cytomegalovirus infection. About the research overall: CMV infection together with matching HLA type was indicated by public TCR beta signatures.

A few counts support this clonotype. As yet, its antigen is unknown. Findings and limits, study-wide: Pooled public TCR beta family frequency picked out CMV carriers with the relevant HLA. HLA-C-restricted TCR beta clonotypes specific for CMV led the ex vivo response.

TCRdb re-analysed the reads in MiXCR, keeping a single row per CDR3 protein. The table has nearly 450,000 distinct CDR3 sequences, approximately 31% seen once. Trimming shortened V by 5 bases and J by 2 bases, and 18 bases separated the two germline ends. The CDR3 consists of 16 residues. The chain carries TRBV12-3 or TRBV12-4 and TRBJ1-1, with D perhaps matching TRBD1 (5 bases). This TCR was sampled from a human donor in good health (CMV status not recorded). Some clones in this sample may be carry-over from other donors' samples. Sequenced sample: PBMCs. The CDR3 region is CASSTSRTRENTEAFF. The CDR3 bases are TGTGCCAGCAGTACTTCTAGGACAAGAGAAAACACTGAAGCTTTCTTT.